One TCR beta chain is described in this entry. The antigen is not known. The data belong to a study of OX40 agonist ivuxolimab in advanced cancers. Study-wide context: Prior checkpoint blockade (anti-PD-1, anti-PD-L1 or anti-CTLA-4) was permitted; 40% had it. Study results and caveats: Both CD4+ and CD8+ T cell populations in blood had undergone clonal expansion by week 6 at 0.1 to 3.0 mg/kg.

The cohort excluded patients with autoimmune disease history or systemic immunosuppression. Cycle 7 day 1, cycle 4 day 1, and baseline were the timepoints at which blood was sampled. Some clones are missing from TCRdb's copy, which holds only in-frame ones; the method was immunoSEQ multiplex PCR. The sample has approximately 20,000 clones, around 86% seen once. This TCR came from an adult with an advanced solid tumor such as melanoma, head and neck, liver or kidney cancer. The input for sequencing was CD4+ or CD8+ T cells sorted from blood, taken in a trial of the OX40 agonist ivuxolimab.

CDR3 sequence reads: CASSYRAGVKYF. The CDR3 coding sequence is TGTGCCAGCAGTTACCGGGCGGGGGTCAAGTACTTC. The gene calls are TRBV6-5 and TRBJ2-4; 7 bases agree with TRBD2. Unmatched junction bases numbered 6, after V lost 2 bases and J lost 14 bases. The CDR3 has 12 amino acids. The V gene's germline CDR1 is MNHEY and CDR2 SVGAGI.